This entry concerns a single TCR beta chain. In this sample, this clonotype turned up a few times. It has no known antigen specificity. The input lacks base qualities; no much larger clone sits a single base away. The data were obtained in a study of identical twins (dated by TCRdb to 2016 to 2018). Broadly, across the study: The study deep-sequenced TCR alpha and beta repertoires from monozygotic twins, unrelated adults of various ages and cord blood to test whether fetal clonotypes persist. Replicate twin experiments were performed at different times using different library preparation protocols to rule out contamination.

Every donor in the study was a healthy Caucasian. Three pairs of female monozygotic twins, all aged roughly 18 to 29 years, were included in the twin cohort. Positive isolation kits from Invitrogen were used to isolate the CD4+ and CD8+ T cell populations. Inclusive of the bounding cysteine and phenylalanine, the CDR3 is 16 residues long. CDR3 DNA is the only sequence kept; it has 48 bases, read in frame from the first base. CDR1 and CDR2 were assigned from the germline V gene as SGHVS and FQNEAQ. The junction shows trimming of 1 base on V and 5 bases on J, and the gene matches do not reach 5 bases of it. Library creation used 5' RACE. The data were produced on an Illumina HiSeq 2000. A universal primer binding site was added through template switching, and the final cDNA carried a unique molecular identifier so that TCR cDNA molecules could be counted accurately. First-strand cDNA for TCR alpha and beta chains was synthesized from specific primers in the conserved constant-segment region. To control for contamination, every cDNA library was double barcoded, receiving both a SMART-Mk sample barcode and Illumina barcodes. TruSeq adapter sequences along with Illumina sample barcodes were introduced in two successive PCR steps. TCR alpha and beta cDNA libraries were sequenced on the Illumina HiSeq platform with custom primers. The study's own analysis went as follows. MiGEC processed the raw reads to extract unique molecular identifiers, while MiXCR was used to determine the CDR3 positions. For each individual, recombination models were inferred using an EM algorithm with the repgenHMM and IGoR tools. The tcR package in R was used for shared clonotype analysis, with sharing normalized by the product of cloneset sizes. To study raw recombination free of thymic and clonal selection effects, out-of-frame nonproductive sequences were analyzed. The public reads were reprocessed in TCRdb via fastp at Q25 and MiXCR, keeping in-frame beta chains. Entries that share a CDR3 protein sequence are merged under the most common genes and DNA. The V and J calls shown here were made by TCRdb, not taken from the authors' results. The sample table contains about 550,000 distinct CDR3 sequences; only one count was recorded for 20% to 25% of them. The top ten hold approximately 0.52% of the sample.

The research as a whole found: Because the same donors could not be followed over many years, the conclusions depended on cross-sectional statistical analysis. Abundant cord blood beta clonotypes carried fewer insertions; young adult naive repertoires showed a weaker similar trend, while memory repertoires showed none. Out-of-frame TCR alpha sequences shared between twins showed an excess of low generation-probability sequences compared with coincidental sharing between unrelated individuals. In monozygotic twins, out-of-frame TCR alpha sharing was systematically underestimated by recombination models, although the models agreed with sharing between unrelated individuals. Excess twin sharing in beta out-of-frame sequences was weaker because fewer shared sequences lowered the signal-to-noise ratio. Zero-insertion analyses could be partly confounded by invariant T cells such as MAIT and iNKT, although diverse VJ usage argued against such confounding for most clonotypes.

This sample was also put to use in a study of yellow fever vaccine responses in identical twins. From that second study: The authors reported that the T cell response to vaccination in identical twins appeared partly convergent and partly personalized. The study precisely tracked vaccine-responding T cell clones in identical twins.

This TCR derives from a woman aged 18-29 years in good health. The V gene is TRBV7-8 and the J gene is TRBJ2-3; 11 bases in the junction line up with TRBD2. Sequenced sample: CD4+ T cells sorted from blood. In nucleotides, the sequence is TGTGCCAGCAGCTTAGGCTTAGCGGGGGGGATAGATACGCAGTATTTT. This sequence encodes CASSLGLAGGIDTQYF.